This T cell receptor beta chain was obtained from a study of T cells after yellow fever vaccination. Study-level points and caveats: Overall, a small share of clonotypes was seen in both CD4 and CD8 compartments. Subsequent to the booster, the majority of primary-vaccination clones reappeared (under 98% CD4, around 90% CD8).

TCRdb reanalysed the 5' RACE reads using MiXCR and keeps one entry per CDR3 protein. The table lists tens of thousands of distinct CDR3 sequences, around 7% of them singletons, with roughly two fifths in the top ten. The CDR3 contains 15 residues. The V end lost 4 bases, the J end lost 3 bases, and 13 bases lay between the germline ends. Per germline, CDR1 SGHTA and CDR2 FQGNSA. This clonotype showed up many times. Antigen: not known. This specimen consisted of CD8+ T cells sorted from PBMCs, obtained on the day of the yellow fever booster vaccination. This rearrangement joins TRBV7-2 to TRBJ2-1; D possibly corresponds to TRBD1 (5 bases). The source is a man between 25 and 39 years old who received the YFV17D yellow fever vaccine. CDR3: CASSYFRADYNEQFF. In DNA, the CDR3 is TGTGCCAGCAGCTACTTCAGGGCCGACTACAATGAGCAGTTCTTC.